This TCR beta chain came from a study of post-analysis software for immune sequencing data. Overall study context: The patients showed relapsing-remitting, secondary progressive and progressive-relapsing multiple sclerosis courses. Study-level points and caveats: For normalized Chao1 diversity, multiple sclerosis patients scored significantly lower than controls did. TRBV5-6, TRBV5-1 and TRBV20-1 belonged to a set of a few TRBV segments that were more frequent in patients than controls. Samples made in the same batch grouped tightly together by F measure.

Unique molecular identifiers were present in the TCR beta cDNA libraries. TCRdb independently ran MiXCR on the PCR reads; one entry per CDR3 protein. The sample consists of 350,000 to 450,000 distinct CDR3 sequences, about a third of them appearing once. The CDR3 sequence is 13 residues long. V lost 7 bases, J lost 4 bases, and 11 bases lay in between. CDR1 and CDR2 from the germline V gene are SNHLY and FYNNEI. Notes on this clonotype: Its antigen is unidentified.

This clonotype was obtained from a girl between 5 and 17 years old with multiple sclerosis. The sample was blood. This sequence joins TRBV2 and TRBJ2-1, with D possibly TRBD2 on 5 matching bases. The DNA of the CDR3 is TGTGCCAGCACCGCATCGGGGTACAATGAGCAGTTCTTC. Protein: CASTASGYNEQFF.